These 9 T cell receptor beta chains share one sample of origin, sequenced in a study of blood T cell repertoires in COVID-19. Sequencing was performed with immunoSEQ multiplex PCR; in TCRdb, only in-frame clones are kept and a portion is missing. The sample has around 160,000 clones; 80% to 90% are singletons. Specimen: peripheral blood. Every receptor here comes from a woman aged 70-85 years with COVID-19, enrolled during active disease.

V gene TRBV18 combines with J gene TRBJ1-3; 8 bases map to TRBD1. The CDR3 runs to 15 residues. Germline CDR1 is KGHSH and CDR2 is LQKENI. J was trimmed by 2 bases and V by 6 bases; bases with no gene match: 6. The chain's CDR3 is CASSTDRGTGNTIYF. The CDR3, as DNA: TGTGCCAGCTCCACCGACAGGGGTACTGGAAACACCATATATTTT.

The V gene is TRBV6-1, the J gene TRBJ2-5, with a tentative D call TRBD2 (6 bases). The CDR3 covers 14 residues. The V gene's germline CDR1 is MNHNS and CDR2 SASEGT. Trimming removed 3 bases from V and 6 bases from J, with 14 bases in between. Here the CDR3 reads CASSERERVKTQYF. DNA for the CDR3: TGTGCCAGCAGTGAGAGGGAGCGGGTGAAGACCCAGTACTTC.

The chain has TRBV5-1 and TRBJ2-7; 7 bases are shared with TRBD2. The trim removed 3 bases at V and 6 bases at J, leaving 6 bases unmatched. The CDR3 contains 13 residues. CDR1 and CDR2 (germline): SGHRS, YFSETQ. CDR3 region: CASSSGDYPEQYF. CDR3 nucleotides: TGCGCCAGCAGCTCGGGGGACTACCCCGAGCAGTACTTC.

V and J are TRBV6-5 and TRBJ2-7; TRBD2 might be the D (6 bases). The CDR3 is 13 amino acids. Trimming left V 6 bases short and J 0 bases short, with 9 bases between. Germline V gene data show CDR1 as MNHEY and CDR2 as SVGAGI. The CDR3 loop reads CASRRDFSYEQYF. CDR3 coding DNA: TGTGCCAGCAGGAGGGACTTCTCCTACGAGCAGTACTTC.

The chain recombines TRBV15 with TRBJ2-1; D uncertain. The CDR3 contains 16 residues. The V end lost 0 bases, the J end lost 5 bases, and 14 bases lay between the germline ends. Germline values: CDR1 LNHNV, CDR2 YYDKDF (reference sequence). CDR3 sequence: CATSRDPESPNNEQFF. In nucleotides, the CDR3 is TGTGCCACCAGCAGAGATCCCGAAAGCCCAAACAATGAGCAGTTCTTC. The full variable domain, completed using reference TRBV15 and TRBJ2-1, is DAMVIQNPRYQVTQFGKPVTLSCSQTLNHNVMYWYQQKSSQAPKLLFHYYDKDFNNEADTPDNFQSRRPNTSFCFLDIRSPGLGDTAMYLCATSRDPESPNNEQFFGPGTRLTVL.

J is TRBJ1-5 and V is TRBV2; a weak D match, TRBD1 (6 bases). This CDR3 is 15 amino acids long. Germline lookup yields CDR1 SNHLY and CDR2 FYNNEI. The V end lost 7 bases, the J end lost 4 bases, and 17 bases lay between the germline ends. The CDR3 sequence: CASTPEQGGNQPQHF. The CDR3 region has the DNA TGTGCCAGCACCCCGGAACAGGGAGGGAATCAGCCCCAGCATTTT.

V gene TRBV5-6 combines with J gene TRBJ2-2; 9 positions agree with TRBD2. Per the germline V gene, CDR1 is SGHDT and CDR2 is YYEEEE. This CDR3 comprises 17 residues. The ends lost 1 base at V and 1 base at J; junction bases unmatched: 5. The CDR3 region has the DNA TGTGCCAGCAGCTTGTTCGGACTAGCGCTGAACACCGGGGAGCTGTTTTTT. This sequence encodes CASSLFGLALNTGELFF.

The rearrangement links TRBV12-3 or TRBV12-4 to TRBJ1-2; maybe TRBD1 (6 bases). The V and J ends lost 3 bases and 7 bases respectively, with 12 bases between them. The CDR3 is made up of 13 amino acids. CDR3 sequence reads: CASSLTQGTGYTF. DNA for the CDR3: TGTGCCAGCAGTTTGACACAGGGAACTGGCTACACCTTC.

This clone was observed a few times. J is TRBJ2-5 and V is TRBV20-1; D is uncertain. The CDR3 has 11 residues. Trimming took 3 bases from V and 1 from J, leaving 3 bases between them. The V gene's germline CDR1 is DFQATT and CDR2 SNEGSKA (reference sequence). In nucleotides, the CDR3 is TGCAGTGCTAGCGGCCAAGAGACCCAGTACTTC. This encodes CSASGQETQYF.